The next 21 T cell receptor beta chains were all read from a single sample in a study of blood T cell repertoires in COVID-19. Generated by immunoSEQ multiplex PCR, the TCRdb table keeps only in-frame clones and is missing some. The sample lists 150,000 to 200,000 clones, approximately 86% occurring once. The sequencing input was peripheral blood. Source of these receptors: a man aged 50 to 60 with active or convalescent COVID-19.

The chain couples TRBV2 to TRBJ1-5, with D possibly matching TRBD1 (5 bases). Trimming stripped 5 bases from V and 4 bases from J, with 12 bases between. Germline CDR1 and CDR2: SNHLY and FYNNEI. The CDR3 contains 14 residues. CDR3 protein: CASSLGRGNQPQHF. The CDR3 DNA follows: TGTGCCAGCAGTTTAGGAAGGGGAAATCAGCCCCAGCATTTT.

The rearrangement links TRBV25-1 to TRBJ2-7; TRBD1 might be the D (6 bases). Germline loops: CDR1 MGHDK, CDR2 SYGVNS. The CDR3 is 14 amino acids. V was trimmed by 5 bases and J by 2 bases, leaving 13 bases between them. The CDR3 coding sequence is TGTGCCAGCAGTTTCGACAGGAATACCTACGAGCAGTACTTC. Translation gives CASSFDRNTYEQYF.

The chain is built from TRBV5-1 and TRBJ2-1; 12 nucleotides align to TRBD2. Germline V gene lookup returns CDR1 SGHRS and CDR2 YFSETQ. Trimming took 0 bases from V and 3 from J; bases not matched to a gene: 10. This CDR3 contains 19 residues. The CDR3: CASSLGLAGGTSVYNEQFF. The CDR3, as DNA: TGCGCCAGCAGCTTGGGTCTAGCGGGAGGGACATCCGTCTACAATGAGCAGTTCTTC.

This clone has a single count. The chain combines TRBV7-2 with TRBJ1-2; 11 nucleotides align to TRBD1. The CDR3 runs 15 residues. Unmatched junction bases numbered 5, after V lost 1 base and J lost 7 bases. CDR1 and CDR2 (germline): SGHTA, FQGNSA. CDR3 in amino acids: CASSLDPGQGGGYTF. The CDR3 region has the DNA TGTGCCAGCAGCTTAGACCCGGGACAGGGGGGTGGCTACACCTTC. The variable domain in full, completed from reference TRBV7-2 and TRBJ1-2, reads GAGVSQSPSNKVTEKGKDVELRCDPISGHTALYWYRQSLGQGLEFLIYFQGNSAPDKSGLPSDRFSAERTGGSVSTLTIQRTQQEDSAVYLCASSLDPGQGGGYTFGSGTRLTVV.

This clone came up a few times. This rearrangement joins TRBV6-6 to TRBJ1-5; no reliable D call. The length of the CDR3 is 12 residues. Between the trimmed V and J ends, which lost 2 bases and 8 bases, there was a span of 7 bases. Germline V lookup: CDR1 MNHNY, CDR2 SVGAGI (reference sequence). CDR3 region: CASSYEGKPQHF. The CDR3, as DNA: TGTGCCAGCAGTTACGAGGGCAAGCCCCAGCATTTT.

The rearrangement joins TRBV2 to TRBJ2-7; D is ambiguous. The CDR3 runs to 13 residues. The ends were cut back, 3 bases at V and 3 bases at J, with 9 bases in the middle. Germline CDR1 and CDR2: SNHLY and FYNNEI. The CDR3: CASSEIVVYEQYF. The CDR3 nucleotides are TGTGCCAGCAGTGAGATCGTAGTCTACGAGCAGTACTTC. The entire variable domain, with the rest obtained from reference TRBV2 and TRBJ2-7, is as follows: EPEVTQTPSHQVTQMGQEVILRCVPISNHLYFYWYRQILGQKVEFLVSFYNNEISEKSEIFDDQFSVERPDGSNFTLKIRSTKLEDSAMYFCASSEIVVYEQYFGPGTRLTVT.

CDR3 nucleotide sequence: TGCAGCGTTGAACCGACAGGGGGCCTTGAGCAGTTCTTC. Residues: CSVEPTGGLEQFF. The chain carries TRBV29-1 and TRBJ2-1, with 10 bases that match TRBD1. The germline V gene encodes CDR1 SQVTM and CDR2 ANQGSEA. The CDR3 is 13 residues long. The junction had 4 bases not matched to a gene; V was cut back by 2 bases and J by 9 bases.

This chain connects TRBV11-2 to TRBJ2-7, with D tentatively TRBD2 (6 bases). V gave up 4 bases and J gave up 4 bases, with 8 bases separating them. The germline CDR1 and CDR2 sequences are SGHAT and FQNNGV. This CDR3 is built from 12 residues. The CDR3 sequence is CASSWDSYEQYF. CDR3 nucleotides: TGTGCCAGCAGCTGGGACTCGTACGAGCAGTACTTC.

V and J are TRBV5-1 and TRBJ2-6; no clear D gene. This CDR3 has 15 amino acids. V lost 5 bases, J lost 2 bases, and 11 bases lay in between. Germline lookup yields CDR1 SGHRS and CDR2 YFSETQ. CDR3 bases: TGCGCCAGCAGACTTAGTGAAACTGGGGCCAACGTCCTGACTTTC. This sequence encodes CASRLSETGANVLTF.

This chain links TRBV18 with TRBJ1-1; D possibly corresponds to TRBD1 (6 bases). The CDR3 sequence is 13 residues long. CDR1 KGHSH and CDR2 LQKENI come from the germline V gene. The V gene lost 8 bases and the J gene lost 5 bases, with 15 bases spanning the gap. The CDR3 protein is CASQIDRRTEAFF. CDR3 bases: TGTGCCAGCCAAATCGACAGGAGGACTGAAGCTTTCTTT.

The V call is TRBV4-3, the J call TRBJ1-2; D ambiguous. Germline V CDR1 and CDR2: LGHNA, YSLEER. The CDR3 covers 13 residues. The V end lost 1 base, the J end lost 8 bases, and 11 bases lay between the germline ends. The chain's CDR3 is CASSQGGFEGYTF. DNA of the CDR3: TGCGCCAGCAGCCAAGGAGGGTTTGAGGGCTACACCTTC.

The J gene is TRBJ1-2, the V gene TRBV27; D uncertain. V was clipped by 5 bases and J by 4 bases, with 14 bases between them. This CDR3 is built from 14 residues. The germline V gene has CDR1 MNHEY and CDR2 SMNVEV (reference sequence). The CDR3 DNA follows: TGTGCCAGCAGTCCCCTCCCCGTCCCCTATGGCTACACCTTC. It encodes CASSPLPVPYGYTF.

The chain employs TRBV6-5 and TRBJ1-6; D unclear. V lost 5 bases and J 7 bases, leaving 15 bases between the germline ends. This CDR3 has 15 residues. The germline CDR1 and CDR2 sequences are MNHEY and SVGAGI. The CDR3 spells CASSTPAPRNSPLHF. CDR3 sequence (DNA): TGTGCCAGCAGTACTCCGGCCCCGAGGAATTCACCCCTCCACTTT.

V usage is TRBV12-3 or TRBV12-4 and J usage is TRBJ1-1; maybe TRBD1 (5 bases). Trimming shortened V by 5 bases and J by 1 base, and 8 bases separated the two germline ends. This CDR3 is 13 amino acids long. The CDR3 nucleotides are TGTGCCAGCAGTCGACAGTCGAACACTGAAGCTTTCTTT. Translation: CASSRQSNTEAFF.

The table lists this clone with many counts. The gene calls are TRBV5-4 and TRBJ2-1; D gene ambiguous. The CDR3 is made up of 11 amino acids. Germline CDR1 is SGHNT and CDR2 is YYREEE (reference sequence). V lost 4 bases, J lost 5 bases, and 4 bases lay in between. For the CDR3, the DNA is TGTGCCAGCAGCCAAAACAATGAGCAGTTCTTC. This encodes CASSQNNEQFF.

The rearrangement links TRBV19 to TRBJ2-2; 11 bases map to TRBD2. CDR3 length equals 17 residues. The germline V gene has CDR1 LNHDA and CDR2 SQIVND (reference sequence). V was clipped by 3 bases and J by 6 bases; unmatched bases: 9. The CDR3, as DNA: TGTGCCAGTAGTATGGCTGAGCTAGCGGGGGGACCCGGGGAGCTGTTTTTT. It encodes CASSMAELAGGPGELFF.

Only a few counts were recorded for this clone. J is TRBJ1-6 and V is TRBV19; TRBD1 matches at 8 bases. The CDR3 totals 18 residues. V shed 0 bases, J shed 9 bases, and the junction held 13 bases outside the gene matches. Germline V gene data show CDR1 as LNHDA and CDR2 as SQIVND (reference sequence). In nucleotides, the CDR3 is TGTGCCAGTAGTATAGAGGGTCCCGGACAGGGCCTTGTTTCACCCCTCCACTTT. This translates into CASSIEGPGQGLVSPLHF.

This chain connects TRBV7-2 to TRBJ1-1; weak D call: TRBD1 (6 bases). CDR1 is SGHTA and CDR2 is FQGNSA in the germline V gene. V was cut by 0 bases and J by 3 bases, with 8 bases left in between. The CDR3 has 14 amino acids. The CDR3 DNA reads TGTGCCAGCAGCTTAGCGCCAGGGGACACTGAAGCTTTCTTT. Its translation: CASSLAPGDTEAFF.

V usage is TRBV5-1 and J usage is TRBJ1-1, with a weak D call TRBD1 (6 bases). V gave up 4 bases and J gave up 7 bases, with 20 bases separating them. There are 15 residues in the CDR3. Germline lookup yields CDR1 SGHRS and CDR2 YFSETQ. Here the CDR3 DNA reads TGCGCCAGCAGCCCCAATGAGGGGGGGTTGGGTGAAGCTTTCTTT. Encoded protein: CASSPNEGGLGEAFF.

This clone was detected only once. The gene calls are TRBV24-1 and TRBJ1-5; D gene unclear. Germline CDR1 reads KGHDR; CDR2 reads SFDVKD. Trimming left V 4 bases short and J 5 bases short, with 14 bases between. The CDR3 has 15 residues. CDR3 nucleotides: TGTGCCACCAGTGACCCTCGGTCCCGATATCAGCCCCAGCATTTT. It translates to CATSDPRSRYQPQHF.

This clone was picked up one time. This chain connects TRBV10-2 to TRBJ1-5; TRBD1 agrees at 7 bases. The CDR3 length is 14 residues. The trim removed 7 bases at V and 4 bases at J, leaving 7 bases unmatched. Germline V CDR1 and CDR2: WSHSY, SAAADI. The CDR3 here is CASTTGQPNQPQHF. CDR3 bases: TGCGCCAGCACTACGGGACAGCCAAATCAGCCCCAGCATTTT.